The present T cell receptor beta chain was sequenced within a study of blood T cell repertoires in COVID-19. The wider study: Sites in the United States, Italy and Spain provided acute and convalescent COVID-19 samples. Sample material is recorded as cDNA or gDNA derived from T cells, B-cell-depleted T cells, or PBMCs.

Methods used by the authors: Amplification with reference gene primers provided the estimates of nucleated cell counts. Clones were sequenced by immunoSEQ multiplex PCR, and TCRdb holds only the in-frame ones, with some missing. V and J calls plus clone size are reproduced from that table; the DNA served to infer D and trimming. Altogether a few hundred thousand clones are present, around 81% being singletons, with the ten largest covering more than 10%. Looked up from germline, CDR1 is SGHDN and CDR2 is FVKESK. Unmatched junction bases numbered 7, after V lost 3 bases and J lost 5 bases. The length of the CDR3 is 16 residues.

This sequence originates from a human donor in a cohort sampled during active COVID-19. The J gene is TRBJ2-1, the V gene TRBV14; 10 bases match TRBD1. The specimen sequenced was peripheral blood. The CDR3: CASSHSGTGVNNEQFF. CDR3 nucleotides: TGTGCCAGCAGCCATTCCGGGACAGGGGTAAACAATGAGCAGTTCTTC.